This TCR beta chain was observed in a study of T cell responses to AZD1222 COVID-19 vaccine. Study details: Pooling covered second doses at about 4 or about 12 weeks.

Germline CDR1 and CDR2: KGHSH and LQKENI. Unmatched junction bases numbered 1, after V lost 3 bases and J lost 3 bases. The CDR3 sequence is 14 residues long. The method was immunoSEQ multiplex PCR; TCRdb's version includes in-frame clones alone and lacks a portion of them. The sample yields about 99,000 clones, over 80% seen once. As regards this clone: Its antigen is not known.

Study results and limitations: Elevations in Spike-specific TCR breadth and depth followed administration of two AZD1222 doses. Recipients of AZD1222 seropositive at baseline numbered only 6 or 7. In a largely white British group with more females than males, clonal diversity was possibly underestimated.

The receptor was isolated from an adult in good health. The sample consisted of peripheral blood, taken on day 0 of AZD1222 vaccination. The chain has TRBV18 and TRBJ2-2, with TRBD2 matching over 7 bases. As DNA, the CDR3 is TGTGCCAGCTCACCGGGGAGGGACACCGGGGAGCTGTTTTTT. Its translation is CASSPGRDTGELFF.